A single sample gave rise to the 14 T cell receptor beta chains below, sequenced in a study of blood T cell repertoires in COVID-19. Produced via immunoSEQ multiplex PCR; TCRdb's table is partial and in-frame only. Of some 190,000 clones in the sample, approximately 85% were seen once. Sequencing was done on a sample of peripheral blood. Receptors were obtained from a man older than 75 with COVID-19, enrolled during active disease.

CDR3 sequence reads: CASSLGYIWNTEAFF. The CDR3 DNA reads TGTGCCAGCAGCTTAGGTTACATCTGGAACACTGAAGCTTTCTTT. V is TRBV7-2 and J is TRBJ1-1; D uncertain. Trimming cost V 1 base and J 1 base, with 10 bases left between them. This CDR3 comprises 15 residues. In germline, CDR1 is SGHTA, CDR2 FQGNSA.

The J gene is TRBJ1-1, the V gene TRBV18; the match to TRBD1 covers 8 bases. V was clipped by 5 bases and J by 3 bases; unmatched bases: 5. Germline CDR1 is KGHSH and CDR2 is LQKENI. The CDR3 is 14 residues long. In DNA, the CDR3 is TGTGCCAGCTCAGCCCAGGGGGCGCACACTGAAGCTTTCTTT. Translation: CASSAQGAHTEAFF. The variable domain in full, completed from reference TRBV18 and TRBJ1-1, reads NAGVMQNPRHLVRRRGQEARLRCSPMKGHSHVYWYRQLPEEGLKFMVYLQKENIIDESGMPKERFSAEFPKEGPSILRIQQVVRGDSAAYFCASSAQGAHTEAFFGQGTRLTVV.

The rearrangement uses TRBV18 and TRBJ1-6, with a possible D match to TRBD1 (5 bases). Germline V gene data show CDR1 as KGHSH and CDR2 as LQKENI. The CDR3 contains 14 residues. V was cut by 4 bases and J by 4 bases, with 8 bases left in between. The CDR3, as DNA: TGTGCCAGCTCACAGACAGATTATAATTCACCCCTCCACTTT. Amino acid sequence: CASSQTDYNSPLHF.

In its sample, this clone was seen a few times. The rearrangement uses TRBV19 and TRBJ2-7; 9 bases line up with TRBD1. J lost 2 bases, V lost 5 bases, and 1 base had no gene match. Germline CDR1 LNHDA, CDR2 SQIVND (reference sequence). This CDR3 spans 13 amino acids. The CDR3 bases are TGTGCCAGTAGTGACAGGGGGGCCTACGAGCAGTACTTC. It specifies CASSDRGAYEQYF.

CDR3 sequence (DNA): TGTGCCAGCTATTTAGCGGGGGGGCATACGCAGTATTTT. Protein sequence: CASYLAGGHTQYF. The rearrangement joins TRBV27 to TRBJ2-3; 11 bases fit TRBD2. Looked up from germline, CDR1 is MNHEY and CDR2 is SMNVEV (reference sequence). The CDR3 is 13 amino acids. V shed 8 bases and J 7 bases; nucleotides not matched to a gene: 5.

In nucleotides, the CDR3 is TGTGCCAGCAGCTCTCGCCCCCGGACTAGCGGGGATTCCTACGAGCAGTACTTC. This translates into CASSSRPRTSGDSYEQYF. V usage is TRBV7-9 and J usage is TRBJ2-7; 12 nucleotides line up with TRBD2. Per germline, CDR1 SEHNR and CDR2 FQNEAQ (reference sequence). The CDR3 extends over 18 amino acids. With V trimmed by 4 bases and J by 1 base, 11 bases remained unmatched.

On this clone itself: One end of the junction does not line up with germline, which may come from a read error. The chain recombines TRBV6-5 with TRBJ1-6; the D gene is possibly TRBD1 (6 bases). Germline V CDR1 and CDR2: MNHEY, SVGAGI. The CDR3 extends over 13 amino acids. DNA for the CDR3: TGTGCCAGCAGTCCCACCCGCGAGGGGGGGAAGGACTTT. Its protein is CASSPTREGGKDF.

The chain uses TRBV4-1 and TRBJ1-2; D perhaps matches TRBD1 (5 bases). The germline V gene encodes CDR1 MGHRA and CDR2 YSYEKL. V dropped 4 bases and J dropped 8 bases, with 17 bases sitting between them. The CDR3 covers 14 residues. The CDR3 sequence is CASSPLTVRRGYTF. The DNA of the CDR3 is TGCGCCAGCAGCCCCCTGACAGTCAGAAGGGGCTACACCTTC.

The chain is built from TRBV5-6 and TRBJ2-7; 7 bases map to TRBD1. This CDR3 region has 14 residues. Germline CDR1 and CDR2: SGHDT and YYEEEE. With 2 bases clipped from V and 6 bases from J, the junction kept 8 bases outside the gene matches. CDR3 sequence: CASSLNRQGSEQYF. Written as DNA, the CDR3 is TGTGCCAGCAGCTTAAACAGACAGGGCTCCGAGCAGTACTTC.

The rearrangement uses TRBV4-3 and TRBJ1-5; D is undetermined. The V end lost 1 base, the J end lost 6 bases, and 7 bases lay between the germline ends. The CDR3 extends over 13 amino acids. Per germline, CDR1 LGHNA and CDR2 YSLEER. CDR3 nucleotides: TGCGCCAGCAGCCAAGTCCTCGGTCAGCCCCAGCATTTT. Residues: CASSQVLGQPQHF.

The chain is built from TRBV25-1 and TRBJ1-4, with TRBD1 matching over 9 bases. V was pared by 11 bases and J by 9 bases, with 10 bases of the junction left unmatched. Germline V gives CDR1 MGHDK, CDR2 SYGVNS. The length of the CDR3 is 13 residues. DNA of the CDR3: TGTGCCGGCGGACAGGGGATGTTTCAAAAACTGTTTTTT. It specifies CAGGQGMFQKLFF.

This CDR3 is CASSPPTGATDTQYF. CDR3 in DNA: TGTGCCAGCTCACCACCGACAGGGGCCACAGATACGCAGTATTTT. The V and J genes are TRBV18 and TRBJ2-3, with 8 nucleotides matching TRBD1. The V and J ends lost 0 bases and 2 bases, in that order; junction bases with no gene match: 1. Germline V gene lookup returns CDR1 KGHSH and CDR2 LQKENI. The CDR3 runs 15 residues.

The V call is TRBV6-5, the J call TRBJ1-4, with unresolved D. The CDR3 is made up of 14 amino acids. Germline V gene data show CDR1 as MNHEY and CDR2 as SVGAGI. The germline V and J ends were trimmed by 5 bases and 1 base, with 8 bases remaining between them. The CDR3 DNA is TGTGCCAGCAGTCTTTCCGGAACTAATGAAAAACTGTTTTTT. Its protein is CASSLSGTNEKLFF.

The CDR3 reads CASRPIGQGNQPQHF. The CDR3 nucleotides are TGTGCCAGCAGACCTATCGGACAGGGCAATCAGCCCCAGCATTTT. This chain uses TRBV6-2 or TRBV6-3 with TRBJ1-5; the match to TRBD1 covers 7 bases. Losses at the gene ends were 6 bases for V and 2 bases for J; bases not matched to a gene: 7. The germline V gene has CDR1 MNHEY and CDR2 SVGEGT. This CDR3 spans 15 amino acids.